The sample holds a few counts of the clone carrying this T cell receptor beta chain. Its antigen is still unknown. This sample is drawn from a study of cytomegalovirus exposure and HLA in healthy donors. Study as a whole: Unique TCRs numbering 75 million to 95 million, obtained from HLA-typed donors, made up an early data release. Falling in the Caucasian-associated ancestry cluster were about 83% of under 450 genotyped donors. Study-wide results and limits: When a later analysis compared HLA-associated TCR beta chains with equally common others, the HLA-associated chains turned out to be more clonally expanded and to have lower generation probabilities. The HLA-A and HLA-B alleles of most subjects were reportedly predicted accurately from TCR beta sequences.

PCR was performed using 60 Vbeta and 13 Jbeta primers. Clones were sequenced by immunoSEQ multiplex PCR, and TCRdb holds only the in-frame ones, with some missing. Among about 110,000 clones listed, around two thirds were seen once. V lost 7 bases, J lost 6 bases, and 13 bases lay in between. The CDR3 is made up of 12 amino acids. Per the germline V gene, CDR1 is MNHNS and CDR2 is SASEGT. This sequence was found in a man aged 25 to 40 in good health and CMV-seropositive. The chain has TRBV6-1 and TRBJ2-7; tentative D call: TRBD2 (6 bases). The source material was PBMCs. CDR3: CASTPGGGEQYF. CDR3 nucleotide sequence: TGTGCCAGCACTCCCGGGGGTGGCGAGCAGTACTTC.